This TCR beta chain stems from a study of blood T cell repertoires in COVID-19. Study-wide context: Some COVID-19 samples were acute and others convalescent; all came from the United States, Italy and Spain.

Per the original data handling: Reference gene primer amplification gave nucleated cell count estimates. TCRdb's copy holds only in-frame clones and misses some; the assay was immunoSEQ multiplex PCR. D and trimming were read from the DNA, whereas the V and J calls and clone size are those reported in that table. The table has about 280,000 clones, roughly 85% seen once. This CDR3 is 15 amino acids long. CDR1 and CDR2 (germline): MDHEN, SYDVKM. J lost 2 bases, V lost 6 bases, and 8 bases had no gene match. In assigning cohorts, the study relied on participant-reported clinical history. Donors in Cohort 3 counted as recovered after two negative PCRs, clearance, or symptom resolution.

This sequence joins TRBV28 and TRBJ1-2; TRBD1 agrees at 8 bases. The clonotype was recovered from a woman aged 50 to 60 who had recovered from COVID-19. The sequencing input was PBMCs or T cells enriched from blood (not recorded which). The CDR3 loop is CASRYDRGKNYGYTF. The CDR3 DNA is TGTGCCAGCAGGTACGACAGGGGCAAAAACTATGGCTACACCTTC.